This TCR beta chain is drawn from a study of blood T cell repertoires in COVID-19 (dated by TCRdb to the early 2020s). In terms of the full investigation: Samples covering the acute and convalescent phases of COVID-19 were provided by collaborators in the United States, Italy and Spain. The material from the prospective study consisted of cDNA or gDNA derived from T cells, B-cell-depleted T cells, or PBMCs. Subjects who had been exposed to COVID-19, were actively infected with it, or had recovered from it provided the deeply sampled blood TCRbeta repertoires that made up the dataset. The repertoires were made available in a free public database intended to serve as a resource for research on the immune response to SARS-CoV-2. Samples came from the ongoing ImmuneRACE study (first 160 participants) plus 1,254 subjects from 6 global collaborators. The sample metadata nearly always contained a de-identified subject ID, COVID-19 status, age in years and sex. HLA class I and class II types, where available, came from metadata supplied by the sample provider rather than from assay-based typing. Here is what the overall study found, with its caveats: Clinical and demographic metadata were provided uncurated, with the amount varying by source and participant.

The collaborating institutions used their own protocols to collect whole blood in K2EDTA tubes. For TCRbeta analysis, collaborators shipped samples in one of three forms: frozen whole blood, isolated PBMCs, or DNA extracted from either of those sample types. The immunoSEQ Assay, a bias-controlled multiplex PCR, was used to amplify TCRbeta CDR3 regions from genomic DNA. In the original analysis: Within the assay, amplification of reference gene primers was used to estimate how many nucleated cells each sample contained. To quantify the absolute abundance of each unique TCRbeta CDR3 rearrangement, sequence reads were collapsed and filtered. Productive Simpson clonality was computed per sample as the square root of Simpson's diversity index over productive rearrangements. TCRdb provides this immuneACCESS table in a form limited to in-frame rearrangements. Some clones are lacking; in checked studies, under half of them reflect an unresolved V gene, and why the rest are absent is not known. The D gene and trimming were derived from the DNA, and the V and J assignments and clone size from that table. This sample has about 60,000 clones in its table, and around 90% of those were observed once. Together, the top ten hold around a tenth of the sample.

CDR3 length: 13 amino acids, cysteine to phenylalanine. The entry retains the CDR3 DNA only, 39 bases that are in frame from base 1. The germline V gene (reference sequence) gives CDR1 as MNHEY and CDR2 as SMNVEV. V is pruned by 10 bases and J by 5 bases, leaving 5 bases of the junction without a gene match. Notes on this clone: The target of this receptor is not known. It has no much larger one-base neighbor in the sample; base qualities were not kept.

This sequence was found in a human donor with acute or convalescent COVID-19. The donor label of this sample is uncertain. The chain was built from TRBV27 and TRBJ2-1, with TRBD2 identical over 10 junction bases. Material for sequencing was peripheral blood. The base sequence is TGTGCCACCAATAGCGGGGGGCACAATGAGCAGTTCTTC. Translated, it gives CATNSGGHNEQFF.